The 25 T cell receptor beta chains reported below all come from one sample, sequenced in a study of CD8 T cells in ankylosing spondylitis. TCRdb reprocessed the 5' RACE reads via MiXCR and lists one record per CDR3 protein. The sample shows about 140,000 distinct CDR3 sequences, 7% to 9% of them seen only once. Sequenced: synovial fluid, either unsorted or a sorted T cell fraction (not recorded which). These receptors originate from a male donor with ankylosing spondylitis.

This clonotype has a count of ten or more. This chain uses TRBV3-1 with TRBJ2-3, with unresolved D. Germline V gene data show CDR1 as LGHDT and CDR2 as YNNKEL (reference sequence). Between the trimmed V and J ends, which lost 4 bases and 3 bases, there was a span of 14 bases. The CDR3 is made up of 15 amino acids. The CDR3 spells CASSLQPDRTDTQYF. DNA for the CDR3: TGTGCCAGCAGCCTCCAGCCCGACCGGACAGATACGCAGTATTTT.

In this sample, this clonotype turned up a few times. This rearrangement joins TRBV7-9 to TRBJ1-1; unclear D gene. This CDR3 region has 13 residues. The V end lost 1 base, the J end lost 4 bases, and 7 bases lay between the germline ends. The germline V gene has CDR1 SEHNR and CDR2 FQNEAQ (reference sequence). The CDR3 is CASSLEGRTEAFF. The CDR3 DNA reads TGTGCCAGCAGCTTAGAAGGTCGCACTGAAGCTTTCTTT. Based on the CDR3 plus reference TRBV7-9 and TRBJ1-1, the full variable domain is DTGVSQNPRHKITKRGQNVTFRCDPISEHNRLYWYRQTLGQGPEFLTYFQNEAQLEKSRLLSDRFSAERPKGSFSTLEIQRTEQGDSAMYLCASSLEGRTEAFFGQGTRLTVV.

The V call is TRBV20-1, the J call TRBJ2-1; D is possibly TRBD2 (6 bases). The V and J ends lost 7 bases and 8 bases respectively, with 15 bases between them. This CDR3 spans 12 amino acids. Germline V CDR1 and CDR2: DFQATT, SNEGSKA (reference sequence). CDR3 residues: CSGGTLGDEQFF. The CDR3 region has the DNA TGCAGTGGGGGGACTTTAGGGGATGAGCAGTTCTTC.

This clonotype was seen many times. The rearrangement uses TRBV5-1 and TRBJ2-1; D gene uncertain. Deletions cut 4 bases from V and 4 bases from J, with 9 bases between. Looked up from germline, CDR1 is SGHRS and CDR2 is YFSETQ. The CDR3 length is 13 residues. DNA for the CDR3: TGCGCCAGCAGCGCGTCGTCTTACAATGAGCAGTTCTTC. Translating it yields CASSASSYNEQFF.

Only a few counts were recorded for this clonotype. The chain employs TRBV7-2 and TRBJ2-3; tentative D call: TRBD1 (5 bases). The CDR3 covers 16 residues. V lost 2 bases to trimming and J lost 1 base, with 13 bases between them. Germline V lookup: CDR1 SGHTA, CDR2 FQGNSA. The chain's CDR3 is CASSLQGIGGTDTQYF. The DNA of the CDR3 is TGTGCCAGCAGCTTACAGGGAATTGGGGGCACAGATACGCAGTATTTT.

This clonotype showed up just a few times. The rearrangement joins TRBV18 to TRBJ1-5, with D perhaps matching TRBD1 (5 bases). The CDR3 loop spans 13 amino acids. Germline V gene sequence: CDR1 KGHSH, CDR2 LQKENI. V lost 2 bases, J lost 5 bases, and 7 bases lay in between. CDR3 nucleotides: TGTGCCAGCTCACCAAGCAGGGATCAGCCCCAGCATTTT. This encodes CASSPSRDQPQHF. Drawing the rest from reference TRBV18 and TRBJ1-5, the complete variable domain is NAGVMQNPRHLVRRRGQEARLRCSPMKGHSHVYWYRQLPEEGLKFMVYLQKENIIDESGMPKERFSAEFPKEGPSILRIQQVVRGDSAAYFCASSPSRDQPQHFGDGTRLSIL.

The CDR3 DNA is TGTGCCAGCAGCTCAGTGTTTGAGGGGCTAGCCAAAAACATTCAGTACTTC. Translation gives CASSSVFEGLAKNIQYF. The chain carries TRBV13 and TRBJ2-4; D may be TRBD1 or TRBD2 (5 bases each). Trimming removed 4 bases from V and 0 bases from J, with 16 bases in between. Germline assignment: CDR1 PRHDT and CDR2 FYEKMQ (reference sequence). The CDR3 sequence is 17 residues long.

This clonotype came up a few times. This chain uses TRBV7-2 with TRBJ2-2, with 7 bases fitting TRBD2. The CDR3 runs to 16 residues. CDR1 SGHTA and CDR2 FQGNSA come from the germline V gene. V lost 3 bases to trimming and J lost 0 bases; unmatched junction nucleotides: 4. CDR3 protein: CASSFGGSTNTGELFF. The CDR3 DNA follows: TGTGCCAGCAGCTTCGGGGGGAGTACGAACACCGGGGAGCTGTTTTTT.

This clonotype has more than one count but fewer than ten. The chain joins TRBV27 to TRBJ1-4, with D maybe TRBD1 (6 bases). The CDR3 consists of 14 residues. V gave up 6 bases and J gave up 8 bases, with 16 bases separating them. The germline gives CDR1 MNHEY, CDR2 SMNVEV (reference sequence). The CDR3 region is CASSWGLNGEKLFF. In DNA form, the CDR3 reads TGTGCCAGCAGCTGGGGGCTGAACGGGGAAAAACTGTTTTTT.

This clonotype was recorded many times. Here the CDR3 reads CASSSGLATQYF. The CDR3 nucleotides read TGTGCCAGCAGTTCGGGGCTTGCTACGCAGTATTTT. The V and J genes are TRBV12-3 or TRBV12-4 and TRBJ2-3; D may correspond to TRBD1 or TRBD2 (5 bases each). Trimming pared 4 bases from V and 8 bases from J, leaving 10 bases between. The CDR3 totals 12 residues.

In this sample, this clonotype turned up many times. This chain connects TRBV20-1 to TRBJ1-2; a possible D gene is TRBD1 (5 bases). The CDR3 totals 14 residues. Trimming left V 3 bases short and J 4 bases short, with 15 bases between. Germline CDR1 and CDR2: DFQATT and SNEGSKA (reference sequence). CDR3 sequence: CSARGPGKGYGYTF. CDR3 DNA sequence: TGCAGTGCTAGGGGGCCAGGGAAAGGCTATGGCTACACCTTC.

This clonotype was picked up many times. This sequence joins TRBV9 and TRBJ2-3; TRBD2 might be the D (6 bases). This CDR3 is 14 amino acids long. V was pared by 0 bases and J by 4 bases, with 9 bases between. The germline gives CDR1 SGDLS, CDR2 YYNGEE. CDR3 protein: CASSVGGGPDTQYF. CDR3 bases: TGTGCCAGCAGCGTAGGGGGAGGACCAGATACGCAGTATTTT.

A few counts support this clonotype. V gene TRBV7-9 combines with J gene TRBJ2-1; 15 positions agree with TRBD2. This CDR3 is 17 amino acids long. The trim removed 4 bases at V and 9 bases at J, leaving 10 bases unmatched. Germline lookup yields CDR1 SEHNR and CDR2 FQNEAQ (reference sequence). The CDR3 reads CASSSIRTSGGAGEQFF. CDR3 nucleotide sequence: TGTGCCAGCAGCTCCATCCGGACTAGCGGGGGGGCAGGTGAGCAGTTCTTC. The variable domain in full, completed from reference TRBV7-9 and TRBJ2-1, reads DTGVSQNPRHKITKRGQNVTFRCDPISEHNRLYWYRQTLGQGPEFLTYFQNEAQLEKSRLLSDRFSAERPKGSFSTLEIQRTEQGDSAMYLCASSSIRTSGGAGEQFFGPGTRLTVL.

This clonotype was seen many times. The V gene is TRBV18, the J gene TRBJ1-1; D is ambiguous. The germline V gene encodes CDR1 KGHSH and CDR2 LQKENI. This CDR3 region has 14 residues. V dropped 6 bases and J dropped 6 bases, with 17 bases sitting between them. The CDR3 coding sequence is TGTGCCAGCTCGTCAGGAGGGCTTTGGGCTGAAGCTTTCTTT. As protein: CASSSGGLWAEAFF.

This clonotype was picked up many times. V is TRBV9 and J is TRBJ2-1; D is tentatively TRBD1 or TRBD2 (5 bases each). Trimming shortened V by 4 bases and J by 7 bases, and 18 bases separated the two germline ends. Germline-derived CDR1 and CDR2 are SGDLS and YYNGEE. The length of the CDR3 is 15 residues. Here the CDR3 reads CASSPRGRDRNEQFF. The DNA of the CDR3 is TGTGCCAGCAGCCCCCGGGGACGCGATAGGAATGAGCAGTTCTTC.

This clonotype was seen ten or more times. The CDR3 here is CASSYTPGTDTQYF. CDR3 bases: TGTGCCAGCAGTTATACCCCTGGCACAGATACGCAGTATTTT. The genes are TRBV7-6 and TRBJ2-3; D is unresolved. The length of the CDR3 is 14 residues. Looked up from germline, CDR1 is SGHVS and CDR2 is FNYEAQ. Trimming left V 6 bases short and J 1 base short, with 11 bases between.

This clonotype turned up a few times. This chain uses TRBV4-3 with TRBJ1-2; TRBD1 matches at 9 bases. The CDR3 loop spans 13 amino acids. CDR1 LGHNA and CDR2 YSLEER come from the germline V gene. Trimming removed 1 base from V and 7 bases from J; junction bases left unmatched: 1. CDR3 amino acids: CASSQGQGVGYTF. CDR3 coding DNA: TGCGCCAGCAGCCAAGGACAGGGGGTTGGCTACACCTTC.

The chain uses TRBV2 and TRBJ2-3; 11 bases map to TRBD2. Trimming at V came to 11 bases and at J to 9 bases, leaving 22 bases not matched to a gene. CDR3 length: 17 amino acids. Germline V gives CDR1 SNHLY, CDR2 FYNNEI. Here the CDR3 reads CAFSPALAGGFEATQYF. CDR3 nucleotide sequence: TGTGCCTTCAGTCCTGCGCTAGCGGGGGGCTTTGAAGCCACGCAGTATTTT.

This clonotype appeared many times. The chain is built from TRBV4-3 and TRBJ2-6, with 7 bases aligning to TRBD1. This CDR3 comprises 17 residues. Germline V CDR1 and CDR2: LGHNA, YSLEER. V shed 0 bases and J 4 bases; nucleotides not matched to a gene: 6. CDR3 coding DNA: TGCGCCAGCAGCCAAGATCTGACAGGGTCAGGGGCCAACGTCCTGACTTTC. It is translated as CASSQDLTGSGANVLTF.

The V call is TRBV12-3 or TRBV12-4, the J call TRBJ2-6, with D unresolved. CDR3 length: 19 amino acids. The DNA for the CDR3 is TGTACCTGCAGTTTATTGGGTCTGCCGTTGGAAAGGCGGGCCAACGTCCTGACTTTC. Protein product: CTCSLLGLPLERRANVLTF.

This rearrangement joins TRBV20-1 to TRBJ2-3; D tentatively fits TRBD1 or TRBD2 (6 bases each). The CDR3 is made up of 16 amino acids. V dropped 2 bases and J dropped 5 bases, with 20 bases sitting between them. CDR1 is DFQATT, CDR2 SNEGSKA, per germline (reference sequence). CDR3 residues: CSARKGGPGVGDTQYF. CDR3 coding DNA: TGCAGTGCTAGAAAAGGGGGGCCGGGAGTGGGAGATACGCAGTATTTT.

The V and J genes are TRBV5-1 and TRBJ2-1; D perhaps matches TRBD2 (5 bases). The germline V gene has CDR1 SGHRS and CDR2 YFSETQ. V shed 0 bases and J shed 1 base, with 14 bases lying between them. The CDR3 loop spans 17 amino acids. The CDR3 nucleotides are TGCGCCAGCAGCTTGGTTTTTGGGAGAGGGTCCTACAATGAGCAGTTCTTC. Its translation is CASSLVFGRGSYNEQFF.

This clonotype was recorded at least ten times. V is TRBV3-1 and J is TRBJ2-3; D gene uncertain. Germline CDR1 LGHDT, CDR2 YNNKEL (reference sequence). V lost 1 base to trimming and J lost 0 bases, with 14 bases between them. This CDR3 is built from 17 residues. CDR3 sequence reads: CASSQGLRRSSTDTQYF. The CDR3 DNA reads TGTGCCAGCAGCCAAGGGCTCCGCCGGAGCAGCACAGATACGCAGTATTTT.

The CDR3 region has the DNA TGTGCCAGCAGTTACGAGCTAGCGAGGGAGACCCAGTACTTC. Protein sequence: CASSYELARETQYF. The chain has TRBV6-2 or TRBV6-3 and TRBJ2-5; perhaps TRBD2 as D (6 bases). The CDR3 is made up of 14 amino acids. Germline V gene data show CDR1 as MNHEY and CDR2 as SVGEGT. Trimming left V 2 bases short and J 5 bases short, with 12 bases between.

The sample holds one count of this clonotype. The chain joins TRBV4-2 to TRBJ2-7; tentatively, D is TRBD1 (6 bases). The germline V gene encodes CDR1 LGHNA and CDR2 YNFKEQ. The V and J ends lost 4 bases and 3 bases respectively, with 10 bases between them. The CDR3 has 13 amino acids. DNA for the CDR3: TGTGCCAGCAGCCCAGGGGTCCTCTACGAGCAGTACTTC. Its protein is CASSPGVLYEQYF.